This T cell receptor beta chain was obtained from a study of blood T cell repertoires in COVID-19. Background on the study: The United States, Italy and Spain supplied acute and convalescent COVID-19 samples. PBMCs, B-cell-depleted T cells, or T cells were the source of the cDNA or gDNA that made up the material.

The sample holds one count of this clone. Losses at the gene ends were 0 bases for V and 7 bases for J; bases not matched to a gene: 16. CDR3 length: 18 amino acids. The V gene's germline CDR1 is SEHNR and CDR2 FQNEAQ (reference sequence). Methods used by the authors: From reference gene primer amplification, estimates of nucleated cell counts were derived. The repertoire was sequenced with immunoSEQ multiplex PCR; TCRdb's copy has only in-frame clones and lacks some. For V, J and clone size, that table is used; D and trimming come from the DNA. Of about 70,000 clones in the sample, about four fifths are singletons; the top ten hold over 15%.

The rearrangement links TRBV7-9 to TRBJ2-7; 9 nucleotides line up with TRBD2. The clonotype comes from a man aged 70 or older who had recovered from COVID-19. The sequenced sample was peripheral blood. CDR3 amino acids: CASSLAGGWIAGESEQYF. Here the CDR3 DNA reads TGTGCCAGCAGCTTAGCGGGGGGTTGGATAGCGGGAGAGAGTGAGCAGTACTTC.